Shown below are 2 T cell receptor beta chains from a single sample sequenced in a study of somatic mutations in cytotoxic T cells in rheumatoid arthritis. Sequenced by immunoSEQ multiplex PCR; TCRdb stores in-frame clones only, minus some. The sample lists roughly 20,000 clones; over 80% were seen once. The specimen was CD8+ T cells sorted from blood. The source of these receptors is an adult with rheumatoid arthritis.

This clone was recorded only once. The chain recombines TRBV4-2 with TRBJ2-7, with unresolved D. Germline V gene lookup returns CDR1 LGHNA and CDR2 YNFKEQ. The V end lost 0 bases, the J end lost 0 bases, and 9 bases lay between the germline ends. The CDR3 contains 15 residues. CDR3 residues: CASSQERHLSYEQYF. The CDR3 DNA reads TGTGCCAGCAGCCAAGAGAGACACCTCTCCTACGAGCAGTACTTC.

The rearrangement joins TRBV5-4 to TRBJ2-1; a possible D gene is TRBD1 (6 bases). The CDR3 extends over 16 amino acids. The V and J ends lost 2 bases and 0 bases respectively, with 12 bases between them. Germline V gene lookup returns CDR1 SGHNT and CDR2 YYREEE (reference sequence). CDR3: CASSFWGPGSYNEQFF. As DNA, the CDR3 is TGTGCCAGCAGCTTTTGGGGGCCTGGCTCCTACAATGAGCAGTTCTTC.